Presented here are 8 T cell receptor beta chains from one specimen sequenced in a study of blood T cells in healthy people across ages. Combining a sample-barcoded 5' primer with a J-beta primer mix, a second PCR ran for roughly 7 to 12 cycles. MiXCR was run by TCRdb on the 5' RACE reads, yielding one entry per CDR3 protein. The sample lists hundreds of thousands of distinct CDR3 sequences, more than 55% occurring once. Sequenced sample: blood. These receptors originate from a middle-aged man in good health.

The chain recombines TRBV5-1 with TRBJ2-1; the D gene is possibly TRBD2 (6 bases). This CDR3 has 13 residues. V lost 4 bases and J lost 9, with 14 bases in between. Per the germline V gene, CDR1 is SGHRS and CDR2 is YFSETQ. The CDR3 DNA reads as TGCGCCAGCAGCATGGGACTGGTGGGTGAGCAGTTCTTC. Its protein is CASSMGLVGEQFF.

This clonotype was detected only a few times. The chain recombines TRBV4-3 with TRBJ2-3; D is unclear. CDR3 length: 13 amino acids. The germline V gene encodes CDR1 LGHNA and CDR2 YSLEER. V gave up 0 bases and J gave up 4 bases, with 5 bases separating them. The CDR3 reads CASSQDPADTQYF. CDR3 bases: TGCGCCAGCAGCCAAGACCCGGCAGATACGCAGTATTTT.

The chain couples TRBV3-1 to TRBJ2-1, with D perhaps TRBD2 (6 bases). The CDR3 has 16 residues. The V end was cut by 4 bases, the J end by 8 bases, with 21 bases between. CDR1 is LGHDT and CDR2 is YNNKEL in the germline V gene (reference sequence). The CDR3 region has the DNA TGTGCCAGCAGCCCAACCGGGGGACGGCCCTGGGATGAGCAGTTCTTC. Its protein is CASSPTGGRPWDEQFF.

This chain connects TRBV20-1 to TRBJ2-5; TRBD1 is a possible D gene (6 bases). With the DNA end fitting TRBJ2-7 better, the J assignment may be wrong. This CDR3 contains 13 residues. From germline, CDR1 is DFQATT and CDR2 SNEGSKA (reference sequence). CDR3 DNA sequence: TGCAGTGCTACCGGACAGTCTTCCAACGAGCAGTACTTC. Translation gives CSATGQSSNEQYF.

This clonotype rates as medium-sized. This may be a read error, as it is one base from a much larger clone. The CDR3 sequence: CASSLIGGSSYNEQFF. The CDR3 region has the DNA TGTGCCAGCAGCTTGATCGGGGGCAGCTCCTACAATGAGCAGTTCTTC. This rearrangement joins TRBV7-9 to TRBJ2-1; possibly TRBD1 or TRBD2 for D (6 bases each). V gave up 3 bases and J gave up 0 bases, with 12 bases separating them. CDR1 is SEHNR and CDR2 is FQNEAQ in the germline V gene (reference sequence). The CDR3 has 16 residues.

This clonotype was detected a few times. CDR3 amino acids: CASSLRGLLYEQYF. CDR3 nucleotides: TGTGCCAGCAGTCTCAGGGGGCTATTGTACGAGCAGTACTTC. The chain carries TRBV6-5 and TRBJ2-7, with 8 positions matching TRBD1. This CDR3 region has 14 residues. The ends lost 5 bases at V and 4 bases at J; junction bases unmatched: 7. CDR1 is MNHEY and CDR2 is SVGAGI in the germline V gene.

The CDR3 sequence: CASSEQPGISGANVLTF. CDR3 DNA sequence: TGTGCCAGCAGCGAACAACCCGGGATCTCTGGGGCCAACGTCCTGACTTTC. This chain connects TRBV3-1 to TRBJ2-6, with D possibly matching TRBD2 (5 bases). Germline CDR1 and CDR2: LGHDT and YNNKEL (reference sequence). Deletions cut 5 bases from V and 0 bases from J, with 14 bases between. The CDR3 totals 17 residues. The full variable domain, with the rest looked up from reference TRBV3-1 and TRBJ2-6, is DTAVSQTPKYLVTQMGNDKSIKCEQNLGHDTMYWYKQDSKKFLKIMFSYNNKELIINETVPNRFSPKSPDKAHLNLHINSLELGDSAVYFCASSEQPGISGANVLTFGAGSRLTVL.

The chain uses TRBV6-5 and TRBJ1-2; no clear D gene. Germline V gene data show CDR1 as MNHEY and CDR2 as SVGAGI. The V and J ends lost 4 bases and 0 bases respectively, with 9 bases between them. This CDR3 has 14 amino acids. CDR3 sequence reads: CASSFVGANYGYTF. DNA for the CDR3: TGTGCCAGCAGTTTCGTGGGAGCTAACTATGGCTACACCTTC.